The clone carrying this TCR beta chain was picked up one time. Its cognate antigen is unknown. The sample is drawn from a study of blood T cells in healthy people across ages. Overall study results and limits: Considered underestimates were the diversity estimates obtained from one million T cells. Naive CD4+ cells and diversity were both higher in long-lived donors than in aged donors. CMV status of donors was not determined, possibly confounding expanded clonotype changes.

Germline lookup yields CDR1 SGDLS and CDR2 YYNGEE. The CDR3 spans 16 residues. V lost 0 bases and J lost 0, with 12 bases in between. Through a sample-barcoded 5' primer and a J-beta primer mix, a second PCR was run for 7 to 11 cycles. Each cDNA molecule was tagged by a template-switch adaptor with 12 random nucleotides. Each CDR3 protein gets one entry after TCRdb re-called the 5' RACE reads with MiXCR. This sample carries around 500,000 distinct CDR3 sequences, around 48% of them seen once, and the ten largest clones take just under 25%. The TCR comes from a man older than 75 in good health. The sequencing input was blood. V and J are TRBV9 and TRBJ1-1, with D hard to call. In DNA, the CDR3 is TGTGCCAGCAGCGTAGTGCCGGACGGACTGAACACTGAAGCTTTCTTT. Its translation is CASSVVPDGLNTEAFF.